Listed below are T cell receptor beta chains from one sample, sequenced in a study of blood T cell repertoires in COVID-19. The data were produced by immunoSEQ multiplex PCR, yet TCRdb's version contains in-frame clones alone and is incomplete. The data show around 370,000 clones, about 88% seen once. The sample comprised PBMCs or T cells enriched from blood (not recorded which). The receptor set was obtained from a woman aged 18-29 years who had recovered from COVID-19. Both conserved end residues are part of each CDR3. Each record gives: V gene, J gene, clone size, D gene, CDR3 DNA, CDR3 protein. A D gene is named only where the DNA matches it firmly. A row's size may be missing; if present it is once, few, many or a size class.

TRBV3-1/TRBV3-2,TRBJ2-7,once,NA,TGTGCCAGCAGCCTTCGGGAGTCTGCCTACGAGCAGTACTTC,CASSLRESAYEQYF
TRBV5-4,TRBJ2-7,NA,TRBD1,TGTGCCAGCAGCTTGGTTCAGGGGGCAATCTACGAGCAGTACTTC,CASSLVQGAIYEQYF
TRBV6-6,TRBJ1-6,NA,TRBD1,TGTGCCAGCAGTAACCAACCCCTAACAGGGGCACCCCTCCACTTT,CASSNQPLTGAPLHF
TRBV6-4,TRBJ2-7,NA,TRBD2,TGTGCCAGCAGGGGGAGAGTGTCTAGCGGGGGGGCCGCCCCCTACGAGCAGTACTTC,CASRGRVSSGGAAPYEQYF
TRBV13,TRBJ1-5,NA,NA,TGTGCCAGCAGCCGATCCCTCGGGCCCCAGCATTTT,CASSRSLGPQHF
TRBV11-3,TRBJ1-1,NA,NA,TGTGCCAGCAGCCAAGGGGGGGTATTCGCTGAAGCTTTCTTT,CASSQGGVFAEAFF
TRBV18,TRBJ1-4,NA,TRBD1,TGTGCCAGCTCACCGGGACCCGGGACAGCCCTAAGGCGGAAACTGTTTTTT,CASSPGPGTALRRKLFF
TRBV2,TRBJ2-4,once,TRBD1,TGTGCCAGCAGGCCTCCGGGACAGGGTTCCAAAAACATTCAGTACTTC,CASRPPGQGSKNIQYF
TRBV5-6,TRBJ1-1,NA,TRBD1,TGTGCCAGCAGTCCAGGCATCAGGGGGAAGAACACTGAAGCTTTCTTT,CASSPGIRGKNTEAFF
TRBV12-1,TRBJ1-4,NA,NA,TGTGCCAGCAGCTTTGCGGTACAGGATAATGAAAAACTGTTTTTT,CASSFAVQDNEKLFF
TRBV16,TRBJ1-5,NA,NA,TGTGCCAGCAGCCGTTCGGCAGGGAGCAATCAGCCCCAGCATTTT,CASSRSAGSNQPQHF
TRBV10-3,TRBJ1-4,NA,NA,TGTGCCATCAGTGATAGGGCAGAGGGTGAAAAACTGTTTTTT,CAISDRAEGEKLFF
TRBV6-5,TRBJ2-2,NA,TRBD2,TGTGCCAGCAGCCTCGGGGGAGGGTACACCGGGGAGCTGTTTTTT,CASSLGGGYTGELFF
TRBV11-2,TRBJ2-3,NA,TRBD2,TGTGCCAGCAGCTTTACTAGCGGGGGACCAGATACGCAGTATTTT,CASSFTSGGPDTQYF
TRBV6-5,TRBJ2-7,NA,NA,TGTGCCAGCAGTTACTCGTACCAGGGCGGCGAGCAGTACTTC,CASSYSYQGGEQYF
TRBV7-9,TRBJ1-1,NA,NA,TGTGCCAGCAGCTCAAACACTGAAGCTTTCTTT,CASSSNTEAFF
TRBV2,TRBJ1-2,NA,TRBD1,TGTGCCAGCAGTCGGACAGGGGCTATGGATGGCTACACCTTC,CASSRTGAMDGYTF
TRBV6-5,TRBJ2-1,NA,TRBD2,TGTGCCAGCAGTTCGGACCTAGCGGGGGGGCCACATGAGCAGTTCTTC,CASSSDLAGGPHEQFF
TRBV7-8,TRBJ2-1,NA,NA,TGTGCCAGCAGCCCGCAACAGGGTTATGAGCAGTTCTTC,CASSPQQGYEQFF
TRBV27,TRBJ2-4,NA,NA,TGTGCCAGCAGTCCCGGGACGGGACTAGCCAAAAACATTCAGTACTTC,CASSPGTGLAKNIQYF
TRBV19,TRBJ2-7,NA,TRBD1,TGTGCCAGTAGTATAGGGGACAGGGGTTACGAGCAGTACTTC,CASSIGDRGYEQYF
TRBV21-1,TRBJ1-5,few,NA,TGTGCCAGCAGCAGGGGGACAGTCAATCAGCCCCAGCATTTT,CASSRGTVNQPQHF
TRBV7-9,TRBJ2-1,NA,TRBD1,TGTGCCAGCAGCCCGGACGGGACAGCAAAAGCCTTCTTC,CASSPDGTAKAFF
TRBV19,TRBJ2-1,few,NA,TGTGCCAGTAGTAACCGGGTTCGCCTGAGCGAGCAGTTCTTC,CASSNRVRLSEQFF
TRBV6-2/TRBV6-3,TRBJ2-7,few,NA,TGTGCCAGCAGTTACTCGTTAGCCGTGGTCGATTTAGGAGACGAGCAGTACTTC,CASSYSLAVVDLGDEQYF